The 10 T cell receptor beta chains below were found in one sample sequenced in a study of T cells in Graves' hyperthyroidism and ophthalmopathy. RNA transcripts were the template for amplifying TCR beta CDR3 regions. The TCR CDR3 first-round RT-PCR relied on the HTBI primer set. TCRdb called the multiplex PCR reads again in MiXCR, with one record for every CDR3 protein. This table holds some 250,000 distinct CDR3 sequences, 15% found once. Source material: blood. The receptors stem from a woman between 45 and 60 years old with Graves' hyperthyroidism that later progressed to Graves' ophthalmopathy.

In this sample, this clonotype turned up a few times. The chain uses TRBV5-1 and TRBJ2-4; 10 nucleotides align to TRBD1. The germline V gene encodes CDR1 SGHRS and CDR2 YFSETQ. V trimming: 4 bases; J trimming: 3 bases; junction bases outside the gene matches: 4. This CDR3 has 15 amino acids. The DNA for the CDR3 is TGCGCCAGCAGCGCGGGACAGGGGCTCAAAAACATTCAGTACTTC. This gives the protein CASSAGQGLKNIQYF.

The chain carries TRBV19 and TRBJ1-1; D possibly corresponds to TRBD1 (5 bases). Trimming pared 2 bases from V and 1 base from J, leaving 14 bases between. Germline V CDR1 and CDR2: LNHDA, SQIVND (reference sequence). This CDR3 has 16 amino acids. CDR3 in DNA: TGTGCCAGTAGTATAAGGTACGGGGCACAGAACACTGAAGCTTTCTTT. It codes for CASSIRYGAQNTEAFF.

In this sample, this clonotype turned up many times. The chain carries TRBV29-1 and TRBJ2-3; no clear D gene. Per the germline V gene, CDR1 is SQVTM and CDR2 is ANQGSEA. The length of the CDR3 is 12 residues. With 4 bases removed from V and 4 bases from J, the gap between germline ends came to 9 bases. The CDR3 loop reads CSVVASADTQYF. CDR3 nucleotides: TGCAGCGTTGTTGCCAGCGCAGATACGCAGTATTTT.

This clonotype was observed many times. The genes are TRBV5-1 and TRBJ1-2; 7 nucleotides line up with TRBD1. The CDR3 contains 13 residues. Germline loops: CDR1 SGHRS, CDR2 YFSETQ. J lost 6 bases, V lost 4 bases, and 6 bases had no gene match. The CDR3 nucleotides read TGCGCCAGCAGCACCGACAGGGTGGATGGCTACACCTTC. Translation gives CASSTDRVDGYTF.

The table lists this clonotype with a few counts. The chain has TRBV5-8 and TRBJ1-2, with a weak D call TRBD1 (6 bases). CDR3 length: 13 residues. The V gene lost 0 bases and the J gene lost 7 bases, with 10 bases spanning the gap. The germline V gene encodes CDR1 SGHTS and CDR2 YDEGEE. CDR3: CASSLEGGGGYTF. Written as DNA, the CDR3 is TGTGCCAGCAGCTTGGAAGGGGGGGGTGGCTACACCTTC.

This clonotype appeared many times. V and J are TRBV14 and TRBJ2-1; perhaps TRBD1 as D (7 bases). The V gene's germline CDR1 is SGHDN and CDR2 FVKESK. The V end was cut by 4 bases, the J end by 8 bases, with 12 bases between. This CDR3 has 13 amino acids. CDR3 coding DNA: TGTGCCAGCAGCCGACTCAGGGGGGATGAGCAGTTCTTC. Translation gives CASSRLRGDEQFF.

This clonotype showed up many times. The chain recombines TRBV18 with TRBJ2-2; D perhaps matches TRBD2 (6 bases). CDR1 and CDR2 from the germline V gene are KGHSH and LQKENI. The CDR3 length is 12 residues. The ends were cut back, 5 bases at V and 7 bases at J, with 8 bases in the middle. Here the CDR3 reads CASSSGVGELFF. DNA for the CDR3: TGTGCCAGCTCATCGGGAGTCGGGGAGCTGTTTTTT.

The table lists this clonotype with many counts. This chain connects TRBV12-5 to TRBJ2-1; tentative D call: TRBD2 (5 bases). The germline V gene has CDR1 LGHNT and CDR2 FRNRAP. V shed 8 bases and J shed 3 bases, with 14 bases lying between them. CDR3 length: 14 residues. CDR3 in DNA: TGTGCTAGTTTGGACTCGGGCCACTACAATGAGCAGTTCTTC. Encoded protein: CASLDSGHYNEQFF.

For this clonotype: Possible read error: a much larger clone is one base away. The chain combines TRBV28 with TRBJ1-6; D not resolved. With 7 bases removed from V and 9 bases from J, the gap between germline ends came to 16 bases. The CDR3 runs 14 residues. Germline V gene data show CDR1 as MDHEN and CDR2 as SYDVKM. The CDR3 protein is CASNEVGEASPLHF. In DNA form, the CDR3 reads TGTGCCAGCAATGAAGTAGGCGAGGCTTCACCCCTCCACTTT.

This chain links TRBV30 with TRBJ2-7; 7 bases map to TRBD2. Germline CDR1 and CDR2: GTSNPN and SVGIG (reference sequence). The CDR3 is 14 amino acids. V shed 2 bases and J 10 bases; nucleotides not matched to a gene: 14. CDR3 region: CAWSSTGGPLRQYF. The CDR3 coding sequence is TGTGCCTGGAGTAGTACGGGAGGTCCCCTACGACAGTACTTC.